These T cell receptor beta chains were read from a single sample in a study of OX40 agonist ivuxolimab in advanced cancers. Using immunoSEQ multiplex PCR, the repertoire was profiled, and TCRdb retains in-frame clones only, with some absent. The table has fewer than 70,000 clones, 70% to 85% seen once. The source was CD4+ or CD8+ T cells sorted from blood, collected in a trial of the OX40 agonist ivuxolimab. The receptors stem from an adult with an advanced solid tumor such as melanoma, head and neck, liver or kidney cancer. The CDR3 runs from the conserved cysteine through the conserved F or W. Fields, in order: V gene, J gene, clone size, D gene, CDR3 DNA, CDR3 protein. The D gene is left open where the match is weak. Rows may omit the clone size; those that give it use once, few, many or a size class.

TRBV28	TRBJ2-7	once	TRBD2	TGTGCCAGCAGTTTAAATGACTTCGTGCGGGAGAGTTCCTACGAGCAGTACTTC	CASSLNDFVRESSYEQYF
TRBV19	TRBJ1-1	few	TRBD1	TGTGCCACTGGGACAGGGTGGGACACTGAAGCTTTCTTT	CATGTGWDTEAFF
TRBV19	TRBJ2-3	.	.	TGTGCCAGTAGGGACTTCACAGATACGCAGTATTTT	CASRDFTDTQYF
TRBV2	TRBJ1-4	.	TRBD1	TGTGCCAGCAGTGTCGGACAGGGGAATGAAAAACTGTTTTTT	CASSVGQGNEKLFF
TRBV28	TRBJ1-5	.	.	TGTGCCAGCAGTTTTGGGGTTAGCAATCAGCCCCAGCATTTT	CASSFGVSNQPQHF
TRBV28	TRBJ2-7	.	.	TGTGCCAGCAAGTTTCAGACTGTTACTCAGTCTGCCTACGAGCAGTACTTC	CASKFQTVTQSAYEQYF
TRBV28	TRBJ1-1	.	TRBD1	TGTGCCAGCAGTCCCGGAGGACAGGCGAACACTGAAGCTTTCTTT	CASSPGGQANTEAFF
TRBV11-2	TRBJ2-7	.	.	TGTGCCAGCAGCCGGCGGTTACTGGGAGAGCAGTACTTC	CASSRRLLGEQYF
TRBV19	TRBJ2-7	.	TRBD1	TGTGCCAGTGCTGACAGGGACCGGTCCTACGAGCAGTACTTC	CASADRDRSYEQYF
TRBV21-1	TRBJ2-4	.	.	TGTGCCAGCAGCGAACTAGCGGGAATAAACATTCAGTACTTC	CASSELAGINIQYF
TRBV18	TRBJ2-1	.	TRBD2	TGTGCCAGCTCACCGGGACTAGCGGGAGTCTATGAGCAGTTCTTC	CASSPGLAGVYEQFF
TRBV15	TRBJ2-1	.	.	TGTGCCACCAGCAGAGATCTGTGGGCCAACAATGAGCAGTTCTTC	CATSRDLWANNEQFF
TRBV29-1	TRBJ2-1	.	TRBD2	TGCAGCGTTGACGCTAGCGGGAGGCCAACCTATGAGCAGTTCTTC	CSVDASGRPTYEQFF
TRBV6-5	TRBJ2-1	.	.	TGTGCCAGCGGGTCGTCGGCCGGGACTAATGAGCAGTTCTTC	CASGSSAGTNEQFF
TRBV7-2	TRBJ2-5	.	.	TGTGCCAGCAGCTTAGGGCCAGAGACCCAGTACTTC	CASSLGPETQYF
TRBV14	TRBJ2-2	.	.	TGTGCCAGCAGCCGGGACCCACTTGACACCGGGGAGCTGTTTTTT	CASSRDPLDTGELFF
TRBV19	TRBJ1-2	.	.	TGTGCCAGTAGTATCAACAGGAACTATGGCTACACCTTC	CASSINRNYGYTF
TRBV28	TRBJ1-3	.	.	TGTGCCAGCAGACGCGGGGCGGGGACTGGAAACACCATATATTTT	CASRRGAGTGNTIYF
TRBV7-9	TRBJ2-1	.	.	TGTGCCAGCAGCTTAGGGGGCGTCACTAACAATGAGCAGTTCTTC	CASSLGGVTNNEQFF
TRBV9	TRBJ2-7	.	.	TGTGCCAGCAGCGTAGGGGTGGACTCCTACGAGCAGTACTTC	CASSVGVDSYEQYF
TRBV7-2	TRBJ2-7	.	.	TGTGCCAGCAGCTTAGCAGGACCCCAGGTCGAGCAGTACTTC	CASSLAGPQVEQYF
TRBV19	TRBJ2-3	.	.	TGTGCCACTCAGGCCTCCGGCACAGATACGCAGTATTTT	CATQASGTDTQYF
TRBV28	TRBJ1-4	few	.	TGTGCCAGCAGCACAGGGTTCTCTAATGAAAAACTGTTTTTT	CASSTGFSNEKLFF